The 26 T cell receptor beta chains presented below share a single source sample, sequenced in a study of blood T cell repertoires in COVID-19. The table came from immunoSEQ multiplex PCR; TCRdb's copy has only in-frame clones and leaves some out. The repertoire holds roughly 140,000 clones, about 88% seen once, with around 2.5% in the top ten. The sequencing input was peripheral blood. All receptors derive from a woman aged 70-85 years with acute or convalescent COVID-19.

This clone showed up just a few times. V usage is TRBV7-2 and J usage is TRBJ2-3; D is ambiguous. Germline lookup yields CDR1 SGHTA and CDR2 FQGNSA. V lost 2 bases, J lost 1 base, and 16 bases lay in between. There are 17 residues in the CDR3. CDR3 sequence reads: CASSLFVLTVGTDTQYF. The CDR3 coding sequence is TGTGCCAGCAGCTTATTTGTTTTGACTGTTGGCACAGATACGCAGTATTTT.

This clone was seen once. The rearrangement links TRBV6-5 to TRBJ2-2; TRBD2 is a possible D gene (6 bases). The CDR3 has 14 residues. V was trimmed by 4 bases and J by 1 base, leaving 7 bases between them. CDR1 and CDR2 from the germline V gene are MNHEY and SVGAGI. Written as DNA, the CDR3 is TGTGCCAGCAGTTTGCGGGAGAACACCGGGGAGCTGTTTTTT. It is translated as CASSLRENTGELFF.

The gene calls are TRBV18 and TRBJ1-2; 7 nucleotides agree with TRBD1. The CDR3 length is 13 residues. Germline assignment: CDR1 KGHSH and CDR2 LQKENI. V gave up 1 base and J gave up 7 bases; unmatched junction bases: 3. The chain's CDR3 is CASSPRDRAGYTF. The CDR3 DNA sequence: TGTGCCAGCTCACCACGAGACAGGGCTGGCTACACCTTC.

This clone was observed once. This chain connects TRBV6-6 to TRBJ2-5, with TRBD2 as a possible D gene (5 bases). This CDR3 is 14 amino acids long. The V end lost 2 bases, the J end lost 4 bases, and 11 bases lay between the germline ends. CDR1 and CDR2 (germline): MNHNY, SVGAGI (reference sequence). In DNA, the CDR3 is TGTGCCAGCAGTTACCCCGGGGTGAGAGAGACCCAGTACTTC. It codes for CASSYPGVRETQYF.

The chain carries TRBV5-8 and TRBJ1-5; D is perhaps TRBD1 (6 bases). The V gene's germline CDR1 is SGHTS and CDR2 YDEGEE. The CDR3 is 15 residues long. V was cut by 0 bases and J by 1 base, with 8 bases left in between. The CDR3 loop is CASSLGQGSNQPQHF. The DNA for the CDR3 is TGTGCCAGCAGCTTGGGCCAGGGGAGCAATCAGCCCCAGCATTTT. The full variable domain, its missing parts supplied by reference TRBV5-8 and TRBJ1-5, is EAGVTQSPTHLIKTRGQQATLRCSPISGHTSVYWYQQALGLGLQFLLWYDEGEERNRGNFPPRFSGRQFPNYSSELNVNALELEDSALYLCASSLGQGSNQPQHFGDGTRLSIL.

The DNA of the CDR3 is TGTGCCAGCAGCAGAAAGACTAGCGGGGGGGCGACAGATACGCAGTATTTT. Translating gives CASSRKTSGGATDTQYF. The chain uses TRBV5-6 and TRBJ2-3; 14 bases match TRBD2. Germline V lookup: CDR1 SGHDT, CDR2 YYEEEE. This CDR3 comprises 17 residues. The V gene end was trimmed by 4 bases and the J gene end by 3 bases; junction bases not matched to a gene: 7.

The V gene is TRBV15, the J gene TRBJ1-2; 10 bases line up with TRBD1. In germline, CDR1 is LNHNV, CDR2 YYDKDF (reference sequence). J lost 5 bases, V lost 4 bases, and 4 bases had no gene match. The CDR3 extends over 14 amino acids. The CDR3 region has the DNA TGTGCCACCAGCAATTGGGGACAGGGGTATGGCTACACCTTC. This encodes CATSNWGQGYGYTF.

V usage is TRBV2 and J usage is TRBJ2-5; the match to TRBD2 covers 10 bases. The length of the CDR3 is 14 residues. The germline V gene encodes CDR1 SNHLY and CDR2 FYNNEI. The J segment lost 5 bases and the V segment lost 10 bases, leaving 10 bases of the junction unmatched. This chain's CDR3 is CATKMEAGGETQYF. The CDR3 DNA follows: TGTGCCACCAAGATGGAAGCGGGGGGGGAGACCCAGTACTTC.

The V call is TRBV25-1, the J call TRBJ1-3; D may be TRBD1 (6 bases). CDR3 size: 11 residues. Germline values: CDR1 MGHDK, CDR2 SYGVNS. V lost 4 bases and J 8 bases, leaving 6 bases between the germline ends. In DNA, the CDR3 is TGTGCCAGCAGTGGGGGGCACACCATATATTTT. As protein: CASSGGHTIYF.

V usage is TRBV10-1 and J usage is TRBJ2-4; the match to TRBD1 covers 7 bases. The CDR3 totals 16 residues. The germline CDR1 and CDR2 sequences are WNHNN and SYGVQD (reference sequence). Losses at the gene ends were 7 bases for V and 2 bases for J; bases not matched to a gene: 11. CDR3 sequence: CASTSTGRISKNIQYF. The CDR3 DNA reads TGCGCCAGCACTTCGACAGGGCGTATTTCCAAAAACATTCAGTACTTC.

This sequence joins TRBV19 and TRBJ2-1; perhaps TRBD1 as D (6 bases). Between the trimmed V and J ends, which lost 3 bases and 3 bases, there was a span of 15 bases. From germline, CDR1 is LNHDA and CDR2 SQIVND (reference sequence). The CDR3 covers 16 residues. The CDR3 spells CASSMAPGAGYNEQFF. The CDR3 DNA follows: TGTGCCAGTAGTATGGCGCCAGGGGCGGGCTACAATGAGCAGTTCTTC.

This chain joins TRBV28 and TRBJ2-4; the D gene is possibly TRBD1 (6 bases). From germline, CDR1 is MDHEN and CDR2 SYDVKM. V was trimmed by 2 bases and J by 5 bases, leaving 13 bases between them. The CDR3 is made up of 15 amino acids. CDR3 amino acids: CASSLPRGQQNIQYF. The CDR3 DNA reads as TGTGCCAGCAGTTTACCCCGCGGACAGCAAAACATTCAGTACTTC.

J is TRBJ2-5 and V is TRBV7-9; D call uncertain. CDR1 SEHNR and CDR2 FQNEAQ come from the germline V gene (reference sequence). Between the trimmed V and J ends, which lost 5 bases and 5 bases, there was a span of 21 bases. The CDR3 runs to 16 residues. The CDR3 nucleotides are TGTGCCAGCAGCCATTTAGGTCCGCGGTTTGAGGAGACCCAGTACTTC. Encoded protein: CASSHLGPRFEETQYF.

The rearrangement joins TRBV2 to TRBJ1-2; 8 bases map to TRBD1. CDR1 is SNHLY and CDR2 is FYNNEI in the germline V gene. The CDR3 sequence is 13 residues long. J was trimmed by 8 bases and V by 6 bases; bases with no gene match: 8. The CDR3 DNA reads TGTGCCAGCAGAGAGACAGGGGTGGTGGGCTACACCTTC. As protein: CASRETGVVGYTF.

The V call is TRBV7-2, the J call TRBJ2-5; TRBD1 matches 7 bases. The CDR3 is 15 residues long. The germline gives CDR1 SGHTA, CDR2 FQGNSA. V gave up 3 bases and J gave up 5 bases; unmatched junction bases: 9. The CDR3 DNA follows: TGTGCCAGCAGCTTGCCACAGGGGCGGCAGGAGACCCAGTACTTC. Translating it yields CASSLPQGRQETQYF. The whole variable domain, filled in from reference TRBV7-2 and TRBJ2-5, reads GAGVSQSPSNKVTEKGKDVELRCDPISGHTALYWYRQSLGQGLEFLIYFQGNSAPDKSGLPSDRFSAERTGGSVSTLTIQRTQQEDSAVYLCASSLPQGRQETQYFGPGTRLLVL.

J is TRBJ1-1 and V is TRBV2; D remains ambiguous. V gave up 6 bases and J gave up 0 bases, with 11 bases separating them. CDR3 length: 14 amino acids. Germline V gene sequence: CDR1 SNHLY, CDR2 FYNNEI. Written as DNA, the CDR3 is TGTGCCAGCAGATCGGGATTCATGAACACTGAAGCTTTCTTT. Translating gives CASRSGFMNTEAFF.

This chain uses TRBV19 with TRBJ1-6; D might be TRBD1 (6 bases). Germline V lookup: CDR1 LNHDA, CDR2 SQIVND (reference sequence). The CDR3 has 14 residues. V lost 6 bases to trimming and J lost 5 bases, with 11 bases between them. The CDR3, as DNA: TGTGCCAGTAGCGGACAGCCCAATAATTCACCCCTCCACTTT. It encodes CASSGQPNNSPLHF.

This sequence joins TRBV5-1 and TRBJ2-2; no reliable D call. With 0 bases removed from V and 0 bases from J, the gap between germline ends came to 9 bases. Germline CDR1 SGHRS, CDR2 YFSETQ. This CDR3 is 16 amino acids long. The CDR3 nucleotides read TGCGCCAGCAGCTTGGGTTCGGTTACGAACACCGGGGAGCTGTTTTTT. The encoded protein is CASSLGSVTNTGELFF.

The sample holds a few counts of this clone. The chain couples TRBV7-2 to TRBJ2-7; possible D gene TRBD1, 6 bases. The germline V and J ends were trimmed by 5 bases and 3 bases, with 14 bases remaining between them. The germline V gene has CDR1 SGHTA and CDR2 FQGNSA. The CDR3 is 14 residues long. CDR3 coding DNA: TGTGCCAGCAGCAGGGGACAAGAAGTCTACGAGCAGTACTTC. It encodes CASSRGQEVYEQYF.

J is TRBJ2-6 and V is TRBV4-2, with 8 bases lining up with TRBD1. Germline V gives CDR1 LGHNA, CDR2 YNFKEQ. J was trimmed by 4 bases and V by 0 bases; bases with no gene match: 11. The CDR3 is 19 amino acids. CDR3 protein: CASSQDTPRTGTGANVLTF. Written as DNA, the CDR3 is TGTGCCAGCAGCCAAGATACCCCCCGGACAGGGACCGGGGCCAACGTCCTGACTTTC.

The chain has TRBV7-2 and TRBJ2-3; D gene ambiguous. The CDR3 spans 12 residues. The germline V gene encodes CDR1 SGHTA and CDR2 FQGNSA. The V gene lost 4 bases and the J gene lost 14 bases, with 16 bases spanning the gap. This CDR3 is CASSSSKLTRYF. Here the CDR3 DNA reads TGTGCCAGCAGCTCGTCTAAGCTAACTCGGTATTTT.

This clone was picked up one time. Here the CDR3 DNA reads TGTGCCAGCAGCTGGGGCAGGGATCAGCCCCAGCATTTT. The encoded protein is CASSWGRDQPQHF. The chain employs TRBV3-1 (or the pseudogene TRBV3-2) and TRBJ1-5; D perhaps matches TRBD1 (5 bases). Germline V gene lookup returns CDR1 LGHDT and CDR2 YNNKEL (reference sequence). The CDR3 length is 13 residues. The V gene lost 5 bases and the J gene lost 5 bases, with 10 bases spanning the gap.

This rearrangement joins TRBV6-1 to TRBJ2-2; 8 bases are shared with TRBD2. With V trimmed by 4 bases and J by 0 bases, 4 bases remained unmatched. The CDR3 totals 16 residues. The germline gives CDR1 MNHNS, CDR2 SASEGT. CDR3 sequence: CASSVTSGTNTGELFF. The CDR3, as DNA: TGTGCCAGCAGTGTCACTAGCGGCACGAACACCGGGGAGCTGTTTTTT.

The chain couples TRBV6-4 to TRBJ1-5; D may be TRBD1 (5 bases). Looked up from germline, CDR1 is MRHNA and CDR2 is SNTAGT. Trimming removed 2 bases from V and 4 bases from J, with 6 bases in between. The CDR3 sequence is 13 residues long. The CDR3, as DNA: TGTGCCAGCAGTGACGGGGGGAATCAGCCCCAGCATTTT. It specifies CASSDGGNQPQHF.

The V gene is TRBV30, the J gene TRBJ2-7; perhaps TRBD2 as D (6 bases). V dropped 3 bases and J dropped 1 base, with 22 bases sitting between them. Germline-derived CDR1 and CDR2 are GTSNPN and SVGIG (reference sequence). The CDR3 is 17 residues long. The DNA for the CDR3 is TGTGCCTGGAGCGGAAACGTCGGGAGTACTTCTTCCTACGAGCAGTACTTC. Amino acid sequence: CAWSGNVGSTSSYEQYF. Full variable domain (missing parts from reference TRBV30 and TRBJ2-7): SQTIHQWPATLVQPVGSPLSLECTVEGTSNPNLYWYRQAAGRGLQLLFYSVGIGQISSEVPQNLSASRPQDRQFILSSKKLLLSDSGFYLCAWSGNVGSTSSYEQYFGPGTRLTVT.

In DNA form, the CDR3 reads TGTGCCAGCAGCTCCGAGACAGGGGGCCTCTACGAGCAGTACTTC. Protein: CASSSETGGLYEQYF. The chain has TRBV5-5 and TRBJ2-7; 10 bases agree with TRBD1. Unmatched junction bases numbered 6, after V lost 3 bases and J lost 3 bases. Germline V CDR1 and CDR2: SGHKS, YYEKEE (reference sequence). There are 15 residues in the CDR3.